Below, one TCR beta chain is given with its context. Just one base apart from a much larger clone, this may be a read error. Only patients with CD8+CD57+ cell expansion on flow cytometry were chosen for sequencing. The data stem from a study of CD8+CD57+ T cells in acquired aplastic anemia. It was genomic DNA that served as the template for profiling TCR beta VDJ and CDR3. Each CDR3 protein gets one entry after TCRdb re-called the reads with MiXCR. This table has fewer than 250,000 distinct CDR3 sequences, approximately 51% appearing once. The origin of this receptor is a human donor with aplastic anemia. Sequencing was done on a sample of sorted CD4+, CD8+, or CD8+CD57+ T cells (not recorded which) from PBMCs.

The CDR3 is CVSSPGRVMNTGELFF. CDR3 coding DNA: TGTGTCAGCAGCCCCGGGAGGGTAATGAACACCGGGGAGCTGTTTTTT. V is TRBV5-8 and J is TRBJ2-2, with TRBD2 matching 8 bases. The CDR3 has 16 residues. Germline V gene lookup returns CDR1 SGHTS and CDR2 YDEGEE.